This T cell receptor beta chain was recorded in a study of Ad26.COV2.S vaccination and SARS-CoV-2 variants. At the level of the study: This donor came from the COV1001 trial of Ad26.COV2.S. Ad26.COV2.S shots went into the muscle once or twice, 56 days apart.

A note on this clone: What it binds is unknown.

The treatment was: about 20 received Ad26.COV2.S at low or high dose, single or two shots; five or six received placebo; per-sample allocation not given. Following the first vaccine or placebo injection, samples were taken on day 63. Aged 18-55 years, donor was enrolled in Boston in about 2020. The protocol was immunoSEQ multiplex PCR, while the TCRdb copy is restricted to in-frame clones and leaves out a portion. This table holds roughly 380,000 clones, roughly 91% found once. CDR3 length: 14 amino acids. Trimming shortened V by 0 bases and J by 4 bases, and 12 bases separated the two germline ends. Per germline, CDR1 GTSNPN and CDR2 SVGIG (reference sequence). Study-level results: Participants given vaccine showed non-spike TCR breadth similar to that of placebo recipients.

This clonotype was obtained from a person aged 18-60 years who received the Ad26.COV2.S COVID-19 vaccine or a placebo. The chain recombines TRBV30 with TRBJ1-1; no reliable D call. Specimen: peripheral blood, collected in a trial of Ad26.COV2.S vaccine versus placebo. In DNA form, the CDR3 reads TGTGCCTGGAGTGTGGGTTTAAGCGGCACTGAAGCTTTCTTT. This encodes CAWSVGLSGTEAFF.